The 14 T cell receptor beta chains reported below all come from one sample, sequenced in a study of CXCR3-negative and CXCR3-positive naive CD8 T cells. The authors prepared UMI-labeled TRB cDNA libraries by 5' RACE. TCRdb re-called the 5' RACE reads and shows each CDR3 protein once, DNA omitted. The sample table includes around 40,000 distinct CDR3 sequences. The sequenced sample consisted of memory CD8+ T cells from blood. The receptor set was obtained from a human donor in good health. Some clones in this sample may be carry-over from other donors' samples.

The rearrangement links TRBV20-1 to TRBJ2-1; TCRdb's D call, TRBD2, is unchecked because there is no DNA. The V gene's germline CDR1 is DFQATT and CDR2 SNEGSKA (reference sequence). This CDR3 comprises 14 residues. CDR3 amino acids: CSARGGRSGNEQFF.

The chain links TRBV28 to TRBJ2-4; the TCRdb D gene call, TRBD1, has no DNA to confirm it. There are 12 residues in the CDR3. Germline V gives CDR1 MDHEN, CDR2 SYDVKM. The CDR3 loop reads CASSFGANIQYF.

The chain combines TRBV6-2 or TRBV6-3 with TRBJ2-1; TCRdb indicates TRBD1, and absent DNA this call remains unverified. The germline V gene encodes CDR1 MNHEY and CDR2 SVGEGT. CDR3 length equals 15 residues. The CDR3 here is CASSYSPDRVHEQFF.

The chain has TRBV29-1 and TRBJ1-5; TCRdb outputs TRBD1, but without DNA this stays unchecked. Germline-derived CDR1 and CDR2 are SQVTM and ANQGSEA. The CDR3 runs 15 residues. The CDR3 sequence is CSVALSPAGNQPQHF.

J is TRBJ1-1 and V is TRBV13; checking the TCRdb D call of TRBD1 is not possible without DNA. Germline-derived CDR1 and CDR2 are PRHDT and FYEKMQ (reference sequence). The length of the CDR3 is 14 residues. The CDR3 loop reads CASSAGQGFSEAFF.

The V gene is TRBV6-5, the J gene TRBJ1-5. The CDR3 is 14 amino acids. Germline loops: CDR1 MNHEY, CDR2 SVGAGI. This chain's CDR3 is CASSYSTVNQPQHF.

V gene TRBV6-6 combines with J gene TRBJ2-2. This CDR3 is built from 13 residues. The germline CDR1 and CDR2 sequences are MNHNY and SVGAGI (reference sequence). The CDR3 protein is CASSLKSTGELFF.

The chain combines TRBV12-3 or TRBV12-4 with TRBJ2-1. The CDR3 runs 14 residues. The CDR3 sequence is CASSFADLNNEQFF.

CDR3 region: CASGPINTEAFF. The V and J genes are TRBV12-3 or TRBV12-4 and TRBJ1-1. The CDR3 has 12 amino acids.

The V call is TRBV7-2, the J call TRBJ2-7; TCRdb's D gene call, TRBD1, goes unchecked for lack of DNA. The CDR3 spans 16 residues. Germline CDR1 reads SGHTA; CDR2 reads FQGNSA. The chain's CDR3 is CASSLVPERLYDEQYF.

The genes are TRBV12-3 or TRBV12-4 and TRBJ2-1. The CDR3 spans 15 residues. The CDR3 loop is CASARLGSTANEQFF.

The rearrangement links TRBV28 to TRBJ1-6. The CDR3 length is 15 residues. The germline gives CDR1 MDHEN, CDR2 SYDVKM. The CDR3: CASSGGRLLTSPLHF.

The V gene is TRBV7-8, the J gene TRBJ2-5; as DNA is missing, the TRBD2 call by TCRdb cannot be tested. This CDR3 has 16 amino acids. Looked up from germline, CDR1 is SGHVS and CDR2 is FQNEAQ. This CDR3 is CASSFTLAGGGETQYF. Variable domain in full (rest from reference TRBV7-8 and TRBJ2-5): GAGVSQSPRYKVAKRGQDVALRCDPISGHVSLFWYQQALGQGPEFLTYFQNEAQLDKSGLPSDRFFAERPEGSVSTLKIQRTQQEDSAVYLCASSFTLAGGGETQYFGPGTRLLVL.

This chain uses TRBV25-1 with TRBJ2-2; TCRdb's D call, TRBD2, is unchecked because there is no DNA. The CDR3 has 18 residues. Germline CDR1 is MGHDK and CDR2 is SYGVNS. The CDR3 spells CASSPSEGLLANTGELFF.